Here is one TCR beta chain with its context. This entry is derived from a study of blood T cell repertoires in COVID-19. Study as a whole: Researchers got acute and convalescent COVID-19 samples from the United States, Italy and Spain.

CDR3 length: 17 amino acids. Germline CDR1 LGHDT, CDR2 YNNKEL (reference sequence). Trimming removed 3 bases from V and 2 bases from J; junction bases left unmatched: 9. Sequencing was performed with immunoSEQ multiplex PCR; in TCRdb, only in-frame clones are kept and a portion is missing. This table has roughly 80,000 clones, roughly 80% appearing once. The chain couples TRBV3-1 (or the pseudogene TRBV3-2) to TRBJ2-2; 7 bases line up with TRBD1. The sequence was collected from a human donor in a cohort sampled during active COVID-19. The sequenced material came from peripheral blood. As DNA, the CDR3 is TGTGCCAGCAGCCAGGTCGACAGGGTTGGTAACACCGGGGAGCTGTTTTTT. Its protein is CASSQVDRVGNTGELFF.